These T cell receptor beta chains were read from a single sample in a study of control samples from healthy donors and cancer patients. Assay used: immunoSEQ multiplex PCR; TCRdb lists only in-frame clones, some missing. The sample yields approximately 160,000 clones, around 93% seen once. Sequenced: blood. The receptors shown here come from an older woman in good health. The conserved cysteine and the conserved F or W are not part of the CDR3 here. D genes are given only for firm matches.

J gene	V gene	D gene	CDR3 protein
TRBJ1-6	TRBV5-1	NA	ASSLGPENNSPLH
TRBJ1-6	TRBV6-6	TRBD1	ASRTTGDGGNSPLH
TRBJ1-4	TRBV4-3	TRBD1	ASSQDRTREKLF
TRBJ1-2	TRBV2	NA	ASSGEQDYGYT
TRBJ1-2	TRBV7-9	NA	ASSPPPGSSYGYT
TRBJ2-7	TRBV19	NA	ASSTQTSTYEQY
TRBJ1-1	TRBV7-2	NA	ASRFRLGQLMNTEAF
TRBJ1-3	TRBV5-1	NA	ASSLVVDSPGNTIY
TRBJ1-2	TRBV5-1	NA	ASSPDGANYGYT
TRBJ2-1	TRBV15	TRBD1	ATSRTGSSYNEQF
TRBJ1-2	TRBV19	NA	ASSIGQPLYGYT
TRBJ1-1	TRBV7-2	NA	ASTPFSGTEAF
TRBJ2-3	TRBV7-2	NA	ASSGTPRSTDTQY
TRBJ1-2	TRBV5-6	NA	ASSSIQGDYGYT
TRBJ1-5	TRBV15	NA	ATSRGGDGNQPQH
TRBJ1-1	TRBV18	NA	ASSPRNLNTEAF
TRBJ2-2	TRBV3-1/TRBV3-2	NA	ASHMGSLNTGELF
TRBJ2-3	TRBV7-2	NA	ASSRSPGPTDTQY
TRBJ1-1	TRBV6-5	TRBD1	ASSNRGWNTEAF
TRBJ1-1	TRBV10-3	NA	AISPAGETEAF
TRBJ1-4	TRBV5-6	NA	ASRGRGGGNEKLF
TRBJ1-2	TRBV7-9	NA	ASSRDPYGYT
TRBJ1-1	TRBV10-3	TRBD1	AISDGTAMNTEAF
TRBJ2-7	TRBV9	NA	ASSVGGEQY
TRBJ1-2	TRBV6-7	NA	ASSYIPGVREPYGYT
TRBJ1-4	TRBV6-5	NA	ASSYPAGVVEKLF
TRBJ1-2	TRBV19	NA	ASSTSASGWYGYT
TRBJ1-5	TRBV5-5	TRBD1	ASSPDRVAGHSNQPQH
NA	TRBV24-1	TRBD1	ATSSGTGAVNEQF
TRBJ1-4	TRBV9	NA	ASSVAGTTNEKLF
TRBJ1-3	TRBV2	NA	ASSLDGLSGNTIY
TRBJ2-1	TRBV7-9	NA	ASSFWGIEQF
TRBJ1-5	TRBV6-4	NA	ASSYGSNQPQH
TRBJ2-1	TRBV5-4	TRBD2	ASSPRRASGGTNEQF
TRBJ1-6	TRBV2	NA	ASSNPPAGAT
TRBJ2-1	TRBV5-5	NA	ASSSSGTYYNEQF
TRBJ1-2	TRBV18	TRBD1	ASSPRTGDGYT
TRBJ2-7	TRBV2	NA	ASKGSLAYEQY
TRBJ1-2	TRBV5-1	TRBD1	ASSTVTGLYGYT
TRBJ2-7	TRBV6-2/TRBV6-3	NA	ASSYQQGAYEQY
TRBJ1-1	TRBV7-2	NA	ASSLGTSRGARGTEAF
TRBJ2-5	TRBV5-1	NA	ASSARGESETQY
TRBJ1-1	TRBV7-2	TRBD1	ASSLTGQGVKRAEAF
TRBJ1-1	TRBV6-5	TRBD1	ASSYVAGGRSTEAF
TRBJ2-7	TRBV27	NA	ASSFSLSSYEQY
TRBJ1-5	TRBV7-9	NA	ASSLANNQPQH
TRBJ1-5	TRBV5-8	NA	ASSLEFRTKNQPQH
TRBJ1-1	TRBV11-2	NA	ASSFLNSGTEAF
TRBJ2-2	TRBV9	NA	ASSVGPTANTGELF
TRBJ1-1	TRBV30	NA	AWSVRDTEAF
TRBJ2-5	TRBV5-1	NA	ASSLVGESETQY
TRBJ2-7	TRBV9	NA	ASRRGIAETYEQY
TRBJ2-7	TRBV2	TRBD1	ASNRDRATYEQY